This T cell receptor beta chain was documented in a study of blood T cells in healthy people across ages. Primed by a sample-barcoded 5' primer and a J-beta primer mix, a second PCR proceeded for 7 to 11 cycles. Using its own MiXCR run on the 5' RACE reads, TCRdb lists one record per CDR3 protein. This sample carries more than 550,000 distinct CDR3 sequences, 22% of them seen once, and the ten largest clones take roughly 22%. This clonotype has more than one count but fewer than ten. Sequencing was performed on blood. This receptor was identified in a man between 65 and 79 years old in good health.

CDR3 region: CASSQERRRDEQFF. CDR3 in DNA: TGCGCCAGCAGCCAAGAACGAAGAAGGGATGAGCAGTTCTTC. The genes are TRBV4-1 and TRBJ2-1; D unresolved. V lost 0 bases, J lost 8 bases, and 11 bases lay in between. CDR1 and CDR2 from the germline V gene are MGHRA and YSYEKL. The CDR3 is made up of 14 amino acids.